These 5 T cell receptor beta chains were sequenced from one sample in a study of cytomegalovirus exposure and HLA in healthy donors (dated by TCRdb to 2016 to 2017). Library preparation employed the immunoSEQ multiplex PCR assay. For the multiplex PCR, a mixture combining 60 forward primers for TCR Vbeta segments and 13 reverse primers for TCR Jbeta segments was used. TCRdb re-hosts the immuneACCESS table, in-frame sequences only. Its copies lack some clones; in the studies checked, an unresolved V gene accounts for under half of them, and the cause for the rest is not known. The sample has 35,000 to 45,000 clones on record, about 53% of them singletons. Roughly 6.4% of the sample is held by the ten biggest clonotypes. Sample: PBMCs. The source is a woman between 40 and 50 years old in good health and CMV-seropositive.

This clone has a handful of counts. The gene calls are TRBV7-3 and TRBJ1-1; possible D gene TRBD1, 6 bases. The ends were cut back, 8 bases at V and 4 bases at J, with 14 bases in the middle. Germline-derived CDR1 and CDR2 are SGHTA and FQGTGA. This CDR3 region has 13 residues. CDR3 in amino acids: CASRAGAGTEAFF. Here the CDR3 DNA reads TGTGCCAGCCGGGCGGGGGCAGGCACTGAAGCTTTCTTT.

This clone was recorded a few times. As DNA, the CDR3 is TGCGCCAGCAGCAGGGCTAGCGGGGGCGACACCGGGGAGCTGTTTTTT. Its translation: CASSRASGGDTGELFF. The chain employs TRBV5-1 and TRBJ2-2; 10 bases map to TRBD2. V dropped 4 bases and J dropped 3; count of bases not matched to a gene: 6. This CDR3 is built from 16 residues. Per germline, CDR1 SGHRS and CDR2 YFSETQ.

This chain links TRBV7-7 with TRBJ2-3, with D maybe TRBD1 (5 bases). CDR3 size: 16 residues. Germline V lookup: CDR1 SSHAT, CDR2 FNYEAQ (reference sequence). V lost 1 base to trimming and J lost 5 bases, with 16 bases between them. The CDR3 DNA reads as TGTGCCAGCAGCTTAGGCGTACCAGGGTCAGGAGATACGCAGTATTTT. Translation: CASSLGVPGSGDTQYF. Full variable domain (outside the CDR3, taken from reference TRBV7-7 and TRBJ2-3): GAGVSQSPRYKVTKRGQDVTLRCDPISSHATLYWYQQALGQGPEFLTYFNYEAQPDKSGLPSDRFSAERPEGSISTLTIQRTEQRDSAMYRCASSLGVPGSGDTQYFGPGTRLTVL.

The chain recombines TRBV9 with TRBJ2-1; 16 bases are a match to TRBD2. CDR3 length equals 18 residues. Germline trimming cut 4 bases from V and 2 bases from J; bases unmatched to any gene: 6. CDR1 is SGDLS, CDR2 YYNGEE, per germline. CDR3 sequence (DNA): TGTGCCAGCAGCCCAGGGACTAGCGGGGGGGCAACCTACAATGAGCAGTTCTTC. It translates to CASSPGTSGGATYNEQFF.

This clone was counted a few times. This CDR3 reads CASNGGAGNTIYF. CDR3 coding DNA: TGTGCCAGCAACGGAGGGGCGGGAAACACCATATATTTT. This chain links TRBV6-6 with TRBJ1-3, with a tentative D call TRBD1 (5 bases). The CDR3 is 13 amino acids. Trimming removed 7 bases from V and 4 bases from J, with 11 bases in between. CDR1 and CDR2 from the germline V gene are MNHNY and SVGAGI (reference sequence).